Below are 22 T cell receptor beta chains sequenced from a single sample in a study of blood T cell repertoires in COVID-19. Only in-frame clones appear in the TCRdb table, and some are missing; sequencing was by immunoSEQ multiplex PCR. Found here are a few hundred thousand clones, approximately 81% of them singletons; the top ten hold approximately 6.6%. Source material: PBMCs or T cells enriched from blood (not recorded which). The receptors were gathered from a woman in her 50s who had been exposed to COVID-19.

This chain connects TRBV7-9 to TRBJ1-1; 12 positions agree with TRBD1. The CDR3 totals 16 residues. Germline V CDR1 and CDR2: SEHNR, FQNEAQ (reference sequence). V shed 3 bases and J 3 bases; nucleotides not matched to a gene: 5. DNA of the CDR3: TGTGCCAGCAGCTTCCGCCGGGACAGGGGGCACACTGAAGCTTTCTTT. Translating it yields CASSFRRDRGHTEAFF.

This chain joins TRBV5-8 and TRBJ1-6; 7 bases are shared with TRBD1. Per germline, CDR1 SGHTS and CDR2 YDEGEE. The V gene end was trimmed by 2 bases and the J gene end by 6 bases; junction bases not matched to a gene: 5. CDR3 length: 15 amino acids. CDR3 bases: TGTGCCAGCAGCTTAAGGGACAGACCTAATTCACCCCTCCACTTT. This codes for CASSLRDRPNSPLHF. Supplemented by reference TRBV5-8 and TRBJ1-6, the full variable domain reads EAGVTQSPTHLIKTRGQQATLRCSPISGHTSVYWYQQALGLGLQFLLWYDEGEERNRGNFPPRFSGRQFPNYSSELNVNALELEDSALYLCASSLRDRPNSPLHFGNGTRLTVT.

The rearrangement links TRBV19 to TRBJ2-3; 14 nucleotides line up with TRBD2. V dropped 6 bases and J dropped 5; count of bases not matched to a gene: 4. The CDR3 sequence is 15 residues long. Germline CDR1 LNHDA, CDR2 SQIVND (reference sequence). Written as DNA, the CDR3 is TGTGCCAGTAGGCCGACTAGCGGGGGGGGAGATACGCAGTATTTT. Translation: CASRPTSGGGDTQYF.

The V and J genes are TRBV3-1 (or the pseudogene TRBV3-2) and TRBJ2-3; D possibly corresponds to TRBD2 (5 bases). The CDR3 has 13 amino acids. CDR1 is LGHDT and CDR2 is YNNKEL in the germline V gene (reference sequence). Trimming took 5 bases from V and 0 from J, leaving 6 bases between them. CDR3 loop: CASSWTSTDTQYF. CDR3 sequence (DNA): TGTGCCAGCAGCTGGACTAGCACAGATACGCAGTATTTT.

The chain employs TRBV5-1 and TRBJ2-3, with 11 bases fitting TRBD2. The CDR3 extends over 16 amino acids. In germline, CDR1 is SGHRS, CDR2 YFSETQ. Trimming at V came to 4 bases and at J to 3 bases, leaving 7 bases not matched to a gene. The CDR3 is CASSPLSGGATDTQYF. The CDR3 bases are TGCGCCAGCAGCCCACTTAGCGGGGGGGCGACAGATACGCAGTATTTT.

This clone showed up just once. V gene TRBV6-1 combines with J gene TRBJ1-5; possibly TRBD1 for D (6 bases). The CDR3 extends over 16 amino acids. Germline CDR1 reads MNHNS; CDR2 reads SASEGT. Trimming left V 1 base short and J 5 bases short, with 15 bases between. CDR3 sequence: CASSEGGRGFDQPQHF. DNA for the CDR3: TGTGCCAGCAGTGAAGGTGGCAGGGGATTCGATCAGCCCCAGCATTTT.

This sequence joins TRBV5-1 and TRBJ1-1; tentatively, D is TRBD1 (6 bases). Germline lookup yields CDR1 SGHRS and CDR2 YFSETQ. V gave up 6 bases and J gave up 2 bases, with 14 bases separating them. The CDR3 covers 14 residues. The CDR3 sequence is CASKAGAPNTEAFF. The DNA of the CDR3 is TGCGCCAGCAAGGCAGGGGCACCAAACACTGAAGCTTTCTTT. The full variable domain, in which reference TRBV5-1 and TRBJ1-1 provide the parts outside the CDR3, is KAGVTQTPRYLIKTRGQQVTLSCSPISGHRSVSWYQQTPGQGLQFLFEYFSETQRNKGNFPGRFSGRQFSNSRSEMNVSTLELGDSALYLCASKAGAPNTEAFFGQGTRLTVV.

This chain connects TRBV6-2 or TRBV6-3 to TRBJ1-5; 7 bases are shared with TRBD1. The CDR3 sequence is 18 residues long. Germline lookup yields CDR1 MNHEY and CDR2 SVGEGT. The ends lost 5 bases at V and 2 bases at J; junction bases unmatched: 15. The CDR3 region has the DNA TGTGCCAGCAGTAGAAGGGGGCCTTCCCAAGGCGGCAATCAGCCCCAGCATTTT. Translated, it gives CASSRRGPSQGGNQPQHF.

The gene calls are TRBV5-1 and TRBJ1-5; D remains ambiguous. The CDR3 length is 15 residues. CDR1 and CDR2 (germline): SGHRS, YFSETQ. Trimming removed 3 bases from V and 5 bases from J, with 15 bases in between. CDR3 amino acids: CASSSIPGKDQPQHF. The CDR3 nucleotides are TGCGCCAGCAGCTCCATCCCCGGGAAGGATCAGCCCCAGCATTTT.

J is TRBJ2-5 and V is TRBV7-9; TRBD1 might be the D (5 bases). The CDR3 length is 13 residues. Per germline, CDR1 SEHNR and CDR2 FQNEAQ (reference sequence). The V and J ends lost 7 bases and 6 bases respectively, with 15 bases between them. Here the CDR3 reads CASTSGQLKTQYF. The CDR3 bases are TGTGCCAGCACCTCAGGGCAGTTGAAGACCCAGTACTTC.

The chain is built from TRBV2 and TRBJ2-7, with a possible D match to TRBD2 (5 bases). The CDR3 spans 13 residues. V was shortened by 10 bases and J by 3 bases, with 16 bases between the two germline ends. CDR1 and CDR2 (germline): SNHLY, FYNNEI. The CDR3 DNA reads as TGTGCCACTAGAGGAGGTACCGACTACGAGCAGTACTTC. It encodes CATRGGTDYEQYF.

V gene TRBV6-5 combines with J gene TRBJ1-6; D call uncertain. The CDR3 loop spans 13 amino acids. V lost 6 bases and J 4 bases, leaving 7 bases between the germline ends. The germline V gene encodes CDR1 MNHEY and CDR2 SVGAGI. CDR3 bases: TGTGCCAGCAGGGGCCATTATAATTCACCCCTCCACTTT. It specifies CASRGHYNSPLHF.

The chain uses TRBV6-6 and TRBJ2-7, with 7 bases aligning to TRBD2. The CDR3 sequence is 14 residues long. The J segment lost 6 bases and the V segment lost 4 bases, leaving 9 bases of the junction unmatched. Germline CDR1 MNHNY, CDR2 SVGAGI (reference sequence). The CDR3 here is CASSWTSSTGEQYF. The DNA of the CDR3 is TGTGCCAGCAGTTGGACTAGTTCTACGGGCGAGCAGTACTTC.

The chain employs TRBV30 and TRBJ2-4; a possible D gene is TRBD1 (5 bases). CDR1 is GTSNPN, CDR2 SVGIG, per germline (reference sequence). V was trimmed by 1 base and J by 9 bases, leaving 13 bases between them. There are 13 residues in the CDR3. In DNA, the CDR3 is TGTGCCTGGAGTGGTCAGGGAAGAATCATTCAGTACTTC. Its translation: CAWSGQGRIIQYF.

This clone showed up many times. The chain recombines TRBV7-7 with TRBJ1-4; tentative D call: TRBD1 (6 bases). Germline CDR1 and CDR2: SSHAT and FNYEAQ (reference sequence). CDR3 length: 15 residues. V was pared by 5 bases and J by 3 bases, with 13 bases between. The chain's CDR3 is CASSLLQGPNEKLFF. The CDR3 DNA is TGTGCCAGCAGCCTCCTACAGGGCCCTAATGAAAAACTGTTTTTT.

The chain joins TRBV7-2 to TRBJ2-3; no reliable D call. The germline V and J ends were trimmed by 5 bases and 3 bases, with 9 bases remaining between them. The CDR3 has 13 residues. In germline, CDR1 is SGHTA, CDR2 FQGNSA. The CDR3: CASSQRQTDTQYF. As DNA, the CDR3 is TGTGCCAGCAGCCAACGCCAGACAGATACGCAGTATTTT.

CDR3 DNA: TGTGCCAGCAGCGTTAACCAGGGCGTTTCTGGAAACACCATATATTTT. It yields the protein CASSVNQGVSGNTIYF. The chain uses TRBV11-2 and TRBJ1-3, with a tentative D call TRBD1 (5 bases). V lost 5 bases and J 1 base, leaving 15 bases between the germline ends. Germline V gene data show CDR1 as SGHAT and CDR2 as FQNNGV. The CDR3 has 16 amino acids.

CDR3 DNA: TGTGCCAGCAGCTTGGGGGGCGTGAAGGCAGATACGCAGTATTTT. Translating it yields CASSLGGVKADTQYF. This rearrangement joins TRBV5-4 to TRBJ2-3; weak D call: TRBD1 (5 bases). The length of the CDR3 is 15 residues. Trimming left V 0 bases short and J 4 bases short, with 12 bases between. CDR1 SGHNT and CDR2 YYREEE come from the germline V gene (reference sequence).

This chain connects TRBV6-5 to TRBJ2-1; the D gene is possibly TRBD1 (6 bases). CDR1 and CDR2 from the germline V gene are MNHEY and SVGAGI. Trimming took off 1 base at V and 6 bases at J, with 13 bases between the two ends. CDR3 length equals 15 residues. The CDR3 sequence: CASSYLNRESNEQFF. The CDR3 coding sequence is TGTGCCAGCAGTTACTTGAACAGGGAGTCCAATGAGCAGTTCTTC.

The chain joins TRBV2 to TRBJ1-1; D is undetermined. V lost 3 bases, J lost 4 bases, and 12 bases lay in between. Germline V lookup: CDR1 SNHLY, CDR2 FYNNEI. This CDR3 contains 14 residues. As DNA, the CDR3 is TGTGCCAGCAGTGATGCCGGGAGCCCCACTGAAGCTTTCTTT. Protein sequence: CASSDAGSPTEAFF.

V usage is TRBV19 and J usage is TRBJ2-3, with 8 bases matching TRBD2. Germline loops: CDR1 LNHDA, CDR2 SQIVND (reference sequence). V dropped 5 bases and J dropped 5; count of bases not matched to a gene: 3. The CDR3 covers 13 residues. In DNA, the CDR3 is TGTGCCAGTAGTCCCGGGAGGGGAGATACGCAGTATTTT. Translating it yields CASSPGRGDTQYF.

The chain recombines TRBV7-8 with TRBJ2-3, with a weak D call TRBD1 (6 bases). Trimming left V 2 bases short and J 6 bases short, with 18 bases between. The CDR3 covers 16 residues. CDR1 is SGHVS, CDR2 FQNEAQ, per germline. The CDR3 nucleotides are TGTGCCAGCAGCTTACCCCGCCAGGGGTGGTACGATACGCAGTATTTT. This sequence encodes CASSLPRQGWYDTQYF.